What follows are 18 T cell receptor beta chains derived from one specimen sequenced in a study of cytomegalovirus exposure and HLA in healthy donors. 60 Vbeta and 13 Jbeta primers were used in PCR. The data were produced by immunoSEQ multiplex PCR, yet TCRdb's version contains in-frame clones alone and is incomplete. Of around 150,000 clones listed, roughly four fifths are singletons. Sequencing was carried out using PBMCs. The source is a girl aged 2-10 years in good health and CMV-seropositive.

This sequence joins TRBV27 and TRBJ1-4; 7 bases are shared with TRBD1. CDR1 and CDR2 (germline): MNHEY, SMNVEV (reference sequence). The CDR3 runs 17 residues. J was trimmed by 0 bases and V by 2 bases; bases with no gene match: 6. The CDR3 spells CASSLRTGPATNEKLFF. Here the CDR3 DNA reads TGTGCCAGCAGTTTACGGACAGGACCTGCAACTAATGAAAAACTGTTTTTT.

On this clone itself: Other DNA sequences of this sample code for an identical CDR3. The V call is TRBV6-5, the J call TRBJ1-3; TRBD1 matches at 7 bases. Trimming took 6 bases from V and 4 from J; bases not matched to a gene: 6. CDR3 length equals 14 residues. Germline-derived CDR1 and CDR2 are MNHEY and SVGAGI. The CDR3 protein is CASRQQGIGNTIYF. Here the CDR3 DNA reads TGTGCCAGCAGGCAACAGGGGATCGGAAACACCATATATTTT.

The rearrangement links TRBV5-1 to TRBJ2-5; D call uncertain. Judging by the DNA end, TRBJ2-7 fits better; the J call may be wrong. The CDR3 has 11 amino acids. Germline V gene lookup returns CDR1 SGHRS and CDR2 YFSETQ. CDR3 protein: CASSFGNEQYF. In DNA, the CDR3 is TGCGCCAGCAGCTTTGGTAACGAGCAGTACTTC.

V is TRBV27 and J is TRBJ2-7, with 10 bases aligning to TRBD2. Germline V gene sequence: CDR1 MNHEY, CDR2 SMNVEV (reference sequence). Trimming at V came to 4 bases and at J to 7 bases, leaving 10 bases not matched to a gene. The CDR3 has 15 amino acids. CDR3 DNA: TGTGCCAGCAGTTGGGAGGTTAGCGGGAGGTATGAGCAGTACTTC. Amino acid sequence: CASSWEVSGRYEQYF.

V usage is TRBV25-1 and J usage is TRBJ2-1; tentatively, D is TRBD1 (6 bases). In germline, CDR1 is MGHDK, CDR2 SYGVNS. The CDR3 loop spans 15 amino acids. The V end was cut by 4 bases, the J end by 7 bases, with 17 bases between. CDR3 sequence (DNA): TGTGCCAGCAGTGGAGGTTGGGGGCGTGTAAATGAGCAGTTCTTC. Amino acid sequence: CASSGGWGRVNEQFF.

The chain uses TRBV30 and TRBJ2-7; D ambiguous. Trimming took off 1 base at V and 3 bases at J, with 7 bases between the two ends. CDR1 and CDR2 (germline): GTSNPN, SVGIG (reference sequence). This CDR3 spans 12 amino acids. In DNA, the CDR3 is TGTGCCTGGAGTGCCAACAGCTACGAGCAGTACTTC. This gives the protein CAWSANSYEQYF.

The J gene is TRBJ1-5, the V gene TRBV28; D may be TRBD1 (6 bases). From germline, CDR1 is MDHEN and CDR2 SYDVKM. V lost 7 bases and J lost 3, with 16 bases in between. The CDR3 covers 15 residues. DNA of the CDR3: TGTGCCAGCAAGCATACAGGGCGTCCCAATCAGCCCCAGCATTTT. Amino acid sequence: CASKHTGRPNQPQHF.

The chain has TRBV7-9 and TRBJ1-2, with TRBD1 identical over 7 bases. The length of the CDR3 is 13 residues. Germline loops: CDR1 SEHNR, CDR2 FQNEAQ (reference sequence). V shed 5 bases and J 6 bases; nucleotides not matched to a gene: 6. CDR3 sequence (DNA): TGTGCCAGCAGCCGAGGGGGCACCCATGGCTACACCTTC. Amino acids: CASSRGGTHGYTF.

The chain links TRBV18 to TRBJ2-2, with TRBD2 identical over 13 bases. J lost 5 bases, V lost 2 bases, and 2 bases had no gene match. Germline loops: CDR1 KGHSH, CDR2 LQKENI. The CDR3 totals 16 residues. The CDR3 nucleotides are TGTGCCAGCTCACCAAGGACTAGCGGGAGAACCGGGGAGCTGTTTTTT. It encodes CASSPRTSGRTGELFF.

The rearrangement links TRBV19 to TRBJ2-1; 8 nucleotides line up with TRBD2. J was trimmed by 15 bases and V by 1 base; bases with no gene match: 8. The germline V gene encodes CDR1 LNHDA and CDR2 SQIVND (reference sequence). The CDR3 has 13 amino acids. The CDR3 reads CASSIGLAGRVFF. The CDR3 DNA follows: TGTGCCAGTAGTATAGGATTAGCGGGAAGGGTGTTCTTC. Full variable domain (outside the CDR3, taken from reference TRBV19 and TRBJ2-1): DGGITQSPKYLFRKEGQNVTLSCEQNLNHDAMYWYRQDPGQGLRLIYYSQIVNDFQKGDIAEGYSVSREKKESFPLTVTSAQKNPTAFYLCASSIGLAGRVFFGPGTRLTVL.

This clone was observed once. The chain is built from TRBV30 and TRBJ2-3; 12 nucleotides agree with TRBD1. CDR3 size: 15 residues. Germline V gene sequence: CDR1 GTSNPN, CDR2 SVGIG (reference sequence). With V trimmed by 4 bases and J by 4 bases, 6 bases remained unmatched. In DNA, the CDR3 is TGTGCCTGGAATCCGGGACAGGGGGCGTCAGATACGCAGTATTTT. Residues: CAWNPGQGASDTQYF. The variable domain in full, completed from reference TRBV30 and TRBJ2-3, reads SQTIHQWPATLVQPVGSPLSLECTVEGTSNPNLYWYRQAAGRGLQLLFYSVGIGQISSEVPQNLSASRPQDRQFILSSKKLLLSDSGFYLCAWNPGQGASDTQYFGPGTRLTVL.

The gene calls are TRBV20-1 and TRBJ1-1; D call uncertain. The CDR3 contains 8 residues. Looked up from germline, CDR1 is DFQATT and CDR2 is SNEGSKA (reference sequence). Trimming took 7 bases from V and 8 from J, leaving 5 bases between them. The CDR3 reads CSGAEAFF. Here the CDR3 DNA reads TGCAGTGGGGCCGAAGCTTTCTTT.

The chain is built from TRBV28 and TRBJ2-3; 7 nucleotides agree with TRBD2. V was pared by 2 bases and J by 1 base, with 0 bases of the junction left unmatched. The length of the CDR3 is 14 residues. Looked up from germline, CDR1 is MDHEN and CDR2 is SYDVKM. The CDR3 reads CASSLTSGTDTQYF. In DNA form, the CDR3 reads TGTGCCAGCAGTTTAACTAGCGGCACAGATACGCAGTATTTT.

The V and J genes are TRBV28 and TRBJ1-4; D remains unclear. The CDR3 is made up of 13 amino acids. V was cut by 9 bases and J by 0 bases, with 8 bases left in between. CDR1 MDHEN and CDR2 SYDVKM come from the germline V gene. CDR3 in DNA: TGTGCCAGTCGACTAGCAACTAATGAAAAACTGTTTTTT. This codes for CASRLATNEKLFF. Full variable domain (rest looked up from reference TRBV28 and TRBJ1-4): DVKVTQSSRYLVKRTGEKVFLECVQDMDHENMFWYRQDPGLGLRLIYFSYDVKMKEKGDIPEGYSVSREKKERFSLILESASTNQTSMYLCASRLATNEKLFFGSGTQLSVL.

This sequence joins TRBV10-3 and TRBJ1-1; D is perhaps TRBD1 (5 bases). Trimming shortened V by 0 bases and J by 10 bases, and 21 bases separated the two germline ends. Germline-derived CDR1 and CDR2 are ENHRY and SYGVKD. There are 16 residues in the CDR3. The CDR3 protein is CAISESLGLGGSRAFF. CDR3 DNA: TGTGCCATCAGTGAGTCGCTGGGACTCGGGGGATCCAGAGCTTTCTTT.

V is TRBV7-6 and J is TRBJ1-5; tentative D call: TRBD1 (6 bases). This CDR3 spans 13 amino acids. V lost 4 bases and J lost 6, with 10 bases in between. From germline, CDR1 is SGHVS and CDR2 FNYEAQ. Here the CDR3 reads CASSSKQGQPQHF. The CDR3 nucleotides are TGTGCCAGCAGCTCGAAACAGGGTCAGCCCCAGCATTTT.

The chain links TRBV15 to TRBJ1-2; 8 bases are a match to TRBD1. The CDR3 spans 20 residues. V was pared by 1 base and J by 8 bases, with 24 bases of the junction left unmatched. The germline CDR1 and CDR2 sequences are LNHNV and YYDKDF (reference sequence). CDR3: CATSRATNTRGQSPPAGYTF. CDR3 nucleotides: TGTGCCACCAGCAGAGCTACTAACACCAGGGGGCAGTCCCCGCCAGCCGGCTACACCTTC.

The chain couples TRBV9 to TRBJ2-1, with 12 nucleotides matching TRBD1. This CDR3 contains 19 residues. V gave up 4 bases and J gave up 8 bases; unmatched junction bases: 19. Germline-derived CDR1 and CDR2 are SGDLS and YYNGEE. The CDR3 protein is CASSPETGQGAMKTDEQFF. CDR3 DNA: TGTGCCAGCAGCCCTGAAACGGGACAGGGGGCAATGAAGACCGATGAGCAGTTCTTC.